These 2 T cell receptor beta chains came from one sample sequenced in a study of T-cell reconstitution after alpha-beta-depleted transplantation in children. Preparation of the TCRbeta library was carried out with unique molecular identifiers. Via MiXCR, TCRdb re-called the PCR reads, giving one row per CDR3 protein. The data show about 610,000 distinct CDR3 sequences, with more than 9% seen just once and roughly 4% held by the top ten. This material consisted of PBMCs from the stem cell graft donor, taken from the stem cell graft. All receptors derive from a human donor who donated a stem cell graft to a child with acute myeloid leukemia.

V gene TRBV12-3 or TRBV12-4 combines with J gene TRBJ2-3; 10 nucleotides agree with TRBD2. The CDR3 is made up of 16 amino acids. The ends lost 5 bases at V and 4 bases at J; junction bases unmatched: 9. The CDR3 protein is CASSPPSGRGPDTQYF. Written as DNA, the CDR3 is TGTGCCAGCAGTCCACCTAGCGGGAGAGGGCCAGATACGCAGTATTTT.

This clonotype was detected a few times. V is TRBV20-1 and J is TRBJ2-1, with 7 bases lining up with TRBD1. CDR3 length equals 15 residues. Germline V gene data show CDR1 as DFQATT and CDR2 as SNEGSKA (reference sequence). Trimming cost V 6 bases and J 5 bases; bases outside gene matches: 13. This CDR3 reads CSASRDRIDHNEQFF. The CDR3 DNA follows: TGCAGTGCGAGCCGGGACAGAATCGATCACAATGAGCAGTTCTTC.